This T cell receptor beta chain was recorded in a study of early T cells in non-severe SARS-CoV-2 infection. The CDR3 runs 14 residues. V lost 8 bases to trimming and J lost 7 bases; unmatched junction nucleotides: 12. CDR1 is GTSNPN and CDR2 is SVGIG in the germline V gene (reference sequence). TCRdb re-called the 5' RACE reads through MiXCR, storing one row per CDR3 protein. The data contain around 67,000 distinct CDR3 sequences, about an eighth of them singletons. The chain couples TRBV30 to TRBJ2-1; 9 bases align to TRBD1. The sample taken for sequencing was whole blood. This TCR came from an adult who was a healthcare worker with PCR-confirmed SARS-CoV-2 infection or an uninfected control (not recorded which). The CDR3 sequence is CAGAGDRVNNEQFF. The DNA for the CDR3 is TGTGCCGGGGCAGGGGACAGGGTAAATAATGAGCAGTTCTTC.